A selection of T cell receptor beta chains follows, all from one sample in a study of cytomegalovirus exposure and HLA in healthy donors. TCRdb keeps only in-frame clones here, not all; method: immunoSEQ multiplex PCR. Here the sample spans over 55,000 clones, 80% being singletons. Input material: PBMCs. The receptors were gathered from a woman aged 25-40 years in good health and CMV-seronegative. The CDR3 runs from the conserved cysteine through the conserved F or W. Size tells how often a clone was seen (once, few, many) or the class of an expanded clone, and some rows leave it out.

V: TRBV7-2; size: NA; J: TRBJ1-2; CDR3: CASSLGGTRGYTF
V: TRBV4-1; size: NA; J: TRBJ1-1; CDR3: CASSQLLVPDTEAFF
V: TRBV29-1; size: NA; J: TRBJ2-3; CDR3: CSVRGGGFTDTQYF
V: TRBV7-6; size: NA; J: TRBJ2-1; CDR3: CASSLGAGGHNEQFF
V: TRBV25-1; size: NA; J: TRBJ1-2; CDR3: CASSAQDNYGYTF
V: TRBV28; size: NA; J: TRBJ1-6; CDR3: CASSAPGSLHF
V: TRBV29-1; size: NA; J: TRBJ2-7; CDR3: CSVALRLSSYEQYF
V: TRBV5-1; size: NA; J: TRBJ1-1; CDR3: CASSGGGQGRTEAFF
V: TRBV6-5; size: once; J: TRBJ1-2; CDR3: CASSYSRIQGSYGYTF
V: TRBV28; size: NA; J: TRBJ1-2; CDR3: CASSGRDRVLYGYTF